The 21 T cell receptor beta chains given below trace back to one sample, sequenced in a study of cytomegalovirus exposure and HLA in healthy donors. The PCR ran on 60 Vbeta and 13 Jbeta primers. The method was immunoSEQ multiplex PCR; TCRdb's version includes in-frame clones alone and lacks a portion of them. The data show roughly 240,000 clones, more than 70% seen once. The sequencing sample was made of PBMCs. The receptors here all came from a boy between 10 and 17 years old in good health and CMV-seronegative.

The rearrangement links TRBV5-1 to TRBJ2-5; TRBD2 is a possible D gene (6 bases). The CDR3 covers 16 residues. Germline CDR1 reads SGHRS; CDR2 reads YFSETQ. Trimming removed 4 bases at V and 1 base at J, with 17 bases between. The CDR3 nucleotides are TGCGCCAGCAGCAAGGACCCGGCGGGGAGCCAAGAGACCCAGTACTTC. This encodes CASSKDPAGSQETQYF.

The V gene is TRBV13, the J gene TRBJ2-5, with D possibly TRBD1 on 6 matching bases. Germline CDR1 reads PRHDT; CDR2 reads FYEKMQ (reference sequence). The CDR3 has 15 amino acids. The V end was cut by 5 bases, the J end by 3 bases, with 16 bases between. The CDR3 loop is CASSRGGGVEETQYF. DNA for the CDR3: TGTGCCAGCAGCCGAGGGGGTGGGGTGGAAGAGACCCAGTACTTC.

This chain connects TRBV30 to TRBJ2-2; TRBD1 matches at 9 bases. V shed 1 base and J 7 bases; nucleotides not matched to a gene: 13. CDR3 length: 17 amino acids. Germline V lookup: CDR1 GTSNPN, CDR2 SVGIG (reference sequence). The CDR3 protein is CAWSDLGTGPWNGELFF. As DNA, the CDR3 is TGTGCCTGGAGTGACCTGGGGACAGGGCCGTGGAACGGGGAGCTGTTTTTT. Full variable domain (outside the CDR3, taken from reference TRBV30 and TRBJ2-2): SQTIHQWPATLVQPVGSPLSLECTVEGTSNPNLYWYRQAAGRGLQLLFYSVGIGQISSEVPQNLSASRPQDRQFILSSKKLLLSDSGFYLCAWSDLGTGPWNGELFFGEGSRLTVL.

The chain links TRBV6-4 to TRBJ2-2; TRBD2 agrees at 8 bases. This CDR3 contains 14 residues. V gave up 7 bases and J gave up 7 bases; unmatched junction bases: 8. Germline CDR1 reads MRHNA; CDR2 reads SNTAGT. The CDR3 spells CASTPEAGVGELFF. Written as DNA, the CDR3 is TGTGCCAGCACCCCAGAAGCGGGGGTCGGGGAGCTGTTTTTT.

This clone was found a few times. This rearrangement joins TRBV9 to TRBJ1-1; D remains unclear. The CDR3 contains 14 residues. Germline V gene lookup returns CDR1 SGDLS and CDR2 YYNGEE. The V gene lost 1 base and the J gene lost 1 base, with 8 bases spanning the gap. CDR3 DNA: TGTGCCAGCAGCGTAACCGCGGAGAACACTGAAGCTTTCTTT. This encodes CASSVTAENTEAFF.

V usage is TRBV5-1 and J usage is TRBJ1-2; 9 bases are shared with TRBD1. V was clipped by 4 bases and J by 4 bases; unmatched bases: 5. CDR1 SGHRS and CDR2 YFSETQ come from the germline V gene. The CDR3 has 14 residues. DNA of the CDR3: TGCGCCAGCAGCCCCCCGACAGGGGGCTATGGCTACACCTTC. Amino acid sequence: CASSPPTGGYGYTF.

This clone showed up just once. DNA of the CDR3: TGTGCCAGTAGTACGCGAACAGGGAACTATGGCTACACCTTC. This sequence encodes CASSTRTGNYGYTF. The genes are TRBV19 and TRBJ1-2, with D maybe TRBD1 (6 bases). Germline V gives CDR1 LNHDA, CDR2 SQIVND (reference sequence). V lost 4 bases and J lost 2, with 11 bases in between. This CDR3 region has 14 residues. Filled out from reference TRBV19 and TRBJ1-2, the complete variable domain reads DGGITQSPKYLFRKEGQNVTLSCEQNLNHDAMYWYRQDPGQGLRLIYYSQIVNDFQKGDIAEGYSVSREKKESFPLTVTSAQKNPTAFYLCASSTRTGNYGYTFGSGTRLTVV.

J is TRBJ1-1 and V is TRBV5-1, with D unresolved. The CDR3 runs to 14 residues. Germline CDR1 reads SGHRS; CDR2 reads YFSETQ. Trimming pared 3 bases from V and 0 bases from J, leaving 9 bases between. In DNA, the CDR3 is TGCGCCAGCAGCTGGAACCGGGTGAACACTGAAGCTTTCTTT. This sequence encodes CASSWNRVNTEAFF.

The genes are TRBV4-2 and TRBJ2-7, with 11 bases fitting TRBD2. Losses at the gene ends were 3 bases for V and 2 bases for J; bases not matched to a gene: 6. This CDR3 is built from 16 residues. The germline V gene encodes CDR1 LGHNA and CDR2 YNFKEQ. CDR3 region: CASSQVTSGRTYEQYF. CDR3 nucleotide sequence: TGTGCCAGCAGCCAGGTTACTAGCGGGAGAACCTACGAGCAGTACTTC.

The rearrangement links TRBV9 to TRBJ2-3; 7 bases agree with TRBD1. The V and J ends lost 3 bases and 3 bases, in that order; junction bases with no gene match: 10. The CDR3 sequence is 16 residues long. The germline CDR1 and CDR2 sequences are SGDLS and YYNGEE. CDR3 coding DNA: TGTGCCAGCAGCGGCGACAGGGTGTGGGAAACAGATACGCAGTATTTT. This translates into CASSGDRVWETDTQYF.

The chain employs TRBV5-1 and TRBJ2-3; weak D call: TRBD2 (6 bases). The CDR3 contains 13 residues. In germline, CDR1 is SGHRS, CDR2 YFSETQ. The V and J ends lost 3 bases and 2 bases respectively, with 7 bases between them. CDR3 DNA: TGCGCCAGCAGCTGGGGGGACACAGATACGCAGTATTTT. This translates into CASSWGDTDTQYF. The variable domain in full, completed from reference TRBV5-1 and TRBJ2-3, reads KAGVTQTPRYLIKTRGQQVTLSCSPISGHRSVSWYQQTPGQGLQFLFEYFSETQRNKGNFPGRFSGRQFSNSRSEMNVSTLELGDSALYLCASSWGDTDTQYFGPGTRLTVL.

This clone was recorded only once. This chain links TRBV6-1 with TRBJ2-5, with D perhaps TRBD2 (6 bases). Germline V CDR1 and CDR2: MNHNS, SASEGT. Trimming removed 6 bases from V and 1 base from J, with 9 bases in between. The CDR3 runs 13 residues. The CDR3 sequence is CASRDYPQETQYF. The CDR3 nucleotides are TGTGCCAGCAGGGACTACCCCCAAGAGACCCAGTACTTC.

This clone was counted a few times. The chain uses TRBV5-1 and TRBJ2-7, with 9 bases matching TRBD1. V gave up 4 bases and J gave up 3 bases; unmatched junction bases: 8. CDR3 length: 15 residues. The germline gives CDR1 SGHRS, CDR2 YFSETQ. The CDR3 sequence is CASSPQDRGHYEQYF. The CDR3 DNA is TGCGCCAGCAGCCCCCAGGACAGGGGCCACTACGAGCAGTACTTC.

The chain links TRBV25-1 to TRBJ1-5; TRBD1 is a possible D gene (6 bases). The CDR3 is 14 amino acids. Germline values: CDR1 MGHDK, CDR2 SYGVNS. V was pared by 4 bases and J by 0 bases, with 7 bases between. CDR3 region: CASSADSSNQPQHF. The CDR3 nucleotides are TGTGCCAGCAGTGCGGACAGTAGCAATCAGCCCCAGCATTTT.

This clone was recorded a few times. The chain has TRBV6-1 and TRBJ1-1, with 8 nucleotides matching TRBD1. This CDR3 has 14 amino acids. V shed 8 bases and J 1 base; nucleotides not matched to a gene: 6. CDR1 is MNHNS, CDR2 SASEGT, per germline. CDR3 in DNA: TGTGCCAGCCGTCTCGGGACAGGGAACACTGAAGCTTTCTTT. It specifies CASRLGTGNTEAFF.

The V gene is TRBV7-2, the J gene TRBJ1-1; D may be TRBD1 (6 bases). The germline V gene has CDR1 SGHTA and CDR2 FQGNSA. The CDR3 covers 12 residues. Between the trimmed V and J ends, which lost 3 bases and 6 bases, there was a span of 8 bases. The CDR3 nucleotides read TGTGCCAGCAGCTTGTCAGGGGCTGAAGCTTTCTTT. It is translated as CASSLSGAEAFF. The whole variable domain, remainder taken from reference TRBV7-2 and TRBJ1-1, is GAGVSQSPSNKVTEKGKDVELRCDPISGHTALYWYRQSLGQGLEFLIYFQGNSAPDKSGLPSDRFSAERTGGSVSTLTIQRTQQEDSAVYLCASSLSGAEAFFGQGTRLTVV.

The rearrangement links TRBV11-3 to TRBJ1-1; a weak D match, TRBD1 (6 bases). The ends were cut back, 5 bases at V and 0 bases at J, with 16 bases in the middle. The CDR3 is 16 residues long. CDR1 and CDR2 from the germline V gene are SGHNT and YENEEA. CDR3 sequence reads: CASSARTVPLNTEAFF. In DNA form, the CDR3 reads TGTGCCAGCAGCGCGAGGACAGTGCCCCTGAACACTGAAGCTTTCTTT. Filled out from reference TRBV11-3 and TRBJ1-1, the complete variable domain reads EAGVVQSPRYKIIEKKQPVAFWCNPISGHNTLYWYLQNLGQGPELLIRYENEEAVDDSQLPKDRFSAERLKGVDSTLKIQPAELGDSAVYLCASSARTVPLNTEAFFGQGTRLTVV.

This clone was counted a few times. The J gene is TRBJ1-1, the V gene TRBV6-5; D might be TRBD1 (5 bases). V was shortened by 2 bases and J by 11 bases, with 15 bases between the two germline ends. The CDR3 totals 13 residues. Germline loops: CDR1 MNHEY, CDR2 SVGAGI. The CDR3 reads CASSYELGLEAFF. CDR3 DNA sequence: TGTGCCAGCAGTTACGAATTGGGACTGGAGGCTTTCTTT.

The chain carries TRBV19 and TRBJ2-2, with D possibly TRBD2 on 6 matching bases. CDR3 length equals 17 residues. The germline V and J ends were trimmed by 5 bases and 0 bases, with 16 bases remaining between them. From germline, CDR1 is LNHDA and CDR2 SQIVND (reference sequence). The CDR3 reads CASSPLATGANTGELFF. As DNA, the CDR3 is TGTGCCAGTAGTCCCCTTGCCACGGGAGCGAACACCGGGGAGCTGTTTTTT.

The genes are TRBV5-6 and TRBJ2-7, with 11 bases aligning to TRBD2. V was pared by 4 bases and J by 1 base, with 4 bases of the junction left unmatched. CDR1 and CDR2 from the germline V gene are SGHDT and YYEEEE. The CDR3 spans 15 residues. CDR3: CASSQGTSGSYEQYF. The CDR3 region has the DNA TGTGCCAGCAGCCAGGGGACTAGCGGATCCTACGAGCAGTACTTC.

The chain is built from TRBV6-5 and TRBJ1-5; D unclear. Germline loops: CDR1 MNHEY, CDR2 SVGAGI. This CDR3 contains 15 residues. Trimming took 0 bases from V and 5 from J, leaving 11 bases between them. CDR3 protein: CASSYSARKDQPQHF. The CDR3 coding sequence is TGTGCCAGCAGTTACTCGGCGCGGAAAGATCAGCCCCAGCATTTT.